The next 7 T cell receptor beta chains were all read from a single sample in a study of Graves' ophthalmopathy and Graves' hyperthyroidism. The authors amplified TCR beta CDR3 regions, and they did so from RNA transcripts for repertoire sequencing. An initial RT-PCR round employing HTBI primers preceded a second-round multiplex PCR. Via MiXCR, TCRdb re-called the multiplex PCR reads, giving one row per CDR3 protein. The data show 650,000 to 900,000 distinct CDR3 sequences, around 40% seen once. Material for sequencing was peripheral blood. The receptors shown here come from an adult man with Graves' ophthalmopathy.

In the case of this clonotype: With a much larger clone just one base away, this may be a read error. V gene TRBV7-2 combines with J gene TRBJ2-5, with 10 bases identical to TRBD2. With 5 bases clipped from V and 5 bases from J, the junction kept 17 bases outside the gene matches. Germline V CDR1 and CDR2: SGHTA, FQGNSA. The CDR3 runs to 18 residues. The CDR3 coding sequence is TGTGCCAGCAGCACAGCCACTAGCGGGGTCCCCGGGAGCGAGACCCAGTACTTC. Translation: CASSTATSGVPGSETQYF.

The chain has TRBV5-1 and TRBJ2-7, with 9 bases fitting TRBD2. CDR3 length equals 13 residues. J lost 2 bases, V lost 8 bases, and 5 bases had no gene match. Per the germline V gene, CDR1 is SGHRS and CDR2 is YFSETQ. The CDR3 region is CASRLAEAYEQYF. The CDR3 bases are TGCGCCAGTAGACTAGCGGAAGCCTACGAGCAGTACTTC.

A few counts support this clonotype. A read error may produce the germline difference seen at one junction end. The rearrangement links TRBV9 to TRBJ2-6; 9 bases are a match to TRBD1. This CDR3 has 16 residues. CDR1 is SGDLS, CDR2 YYNGEE, per germline. The CDR3 DNA follows: TGTGCCAGCAAGGGACAGGGATTCTCTGGGGCCAACGTCCCGACTTTC. This sequence encodes CASKGQGFSGANVPTF.

In this sample, this clonotype turned up many times. The chain combines TRBV10-3 with TRBJ2-7; D tentatively fits TRBD1 or TRBD2 (6 bases each). The CDR3 spans 16 residues. V lost 10 bases, J lost 0 bases, and 22 bases lay in between. Germline-derived CDR1 and CDR2 are ENHRY and SYGVKD. For the CDR3, the DNA is TGTGCCACGCGAGCCCTGGGGGCACTAGCCTCCTACGAGCAGTACTTC. It translates to CATRALGALASYEQYF.

The chain combines TRBV20-1 with TRBJ1-2; tentative D call: TRBD1 (6 bases). Germline CDR1 reads DFQATT; CDR2 reads SNEGSKA (reference sequence). The CDR3 totals 14 residues. V was pared by 5 bases and J by 5 bases, with 18 bases between. The CDR3 nucleotides are TGCAGTGCTCCTAGGGCCGACAGGCAATATGGCTACACCTTC. Translated: CSAPRADRQYGYTF.

This clonotype occurred many times. V and J are TRBV24-1 and TRBJ1-5; D is ambiguous. With 5 bases removed from V and 0 bases from J, the gap between germline ends came to 7 bases. The CDR3 spans 14 residues. Germline CDR1 and CDR2: KGHDR and SFDVKD. The CDR3: CATSAWDSNQPQHF. As DNA, the CDR3 is TGTGCCACCAGTGCCTGGGATAGCAATCAGCCCCAGCATTTT.

V gene TRBV20-1 combines with J gene TRBJ2-7; a weak D match, TRBD1 (6 bases). Germline lookup yields CDR1 DFQATT and CDR2 SNEGSKA (reference sequence). The length of the CDR3 is 18 residues. V lost 4 bases to trimming and J lost 5 bases, with 30 bases between them. CDR3 region: CSATEVAGVKGFVDEQYF. In nucleotides, the CDR3 is TGCAGTGCTACCGAGGTGGCAGGGGTTAAGGGATTCGTCGACGAGCAGTACTTC.